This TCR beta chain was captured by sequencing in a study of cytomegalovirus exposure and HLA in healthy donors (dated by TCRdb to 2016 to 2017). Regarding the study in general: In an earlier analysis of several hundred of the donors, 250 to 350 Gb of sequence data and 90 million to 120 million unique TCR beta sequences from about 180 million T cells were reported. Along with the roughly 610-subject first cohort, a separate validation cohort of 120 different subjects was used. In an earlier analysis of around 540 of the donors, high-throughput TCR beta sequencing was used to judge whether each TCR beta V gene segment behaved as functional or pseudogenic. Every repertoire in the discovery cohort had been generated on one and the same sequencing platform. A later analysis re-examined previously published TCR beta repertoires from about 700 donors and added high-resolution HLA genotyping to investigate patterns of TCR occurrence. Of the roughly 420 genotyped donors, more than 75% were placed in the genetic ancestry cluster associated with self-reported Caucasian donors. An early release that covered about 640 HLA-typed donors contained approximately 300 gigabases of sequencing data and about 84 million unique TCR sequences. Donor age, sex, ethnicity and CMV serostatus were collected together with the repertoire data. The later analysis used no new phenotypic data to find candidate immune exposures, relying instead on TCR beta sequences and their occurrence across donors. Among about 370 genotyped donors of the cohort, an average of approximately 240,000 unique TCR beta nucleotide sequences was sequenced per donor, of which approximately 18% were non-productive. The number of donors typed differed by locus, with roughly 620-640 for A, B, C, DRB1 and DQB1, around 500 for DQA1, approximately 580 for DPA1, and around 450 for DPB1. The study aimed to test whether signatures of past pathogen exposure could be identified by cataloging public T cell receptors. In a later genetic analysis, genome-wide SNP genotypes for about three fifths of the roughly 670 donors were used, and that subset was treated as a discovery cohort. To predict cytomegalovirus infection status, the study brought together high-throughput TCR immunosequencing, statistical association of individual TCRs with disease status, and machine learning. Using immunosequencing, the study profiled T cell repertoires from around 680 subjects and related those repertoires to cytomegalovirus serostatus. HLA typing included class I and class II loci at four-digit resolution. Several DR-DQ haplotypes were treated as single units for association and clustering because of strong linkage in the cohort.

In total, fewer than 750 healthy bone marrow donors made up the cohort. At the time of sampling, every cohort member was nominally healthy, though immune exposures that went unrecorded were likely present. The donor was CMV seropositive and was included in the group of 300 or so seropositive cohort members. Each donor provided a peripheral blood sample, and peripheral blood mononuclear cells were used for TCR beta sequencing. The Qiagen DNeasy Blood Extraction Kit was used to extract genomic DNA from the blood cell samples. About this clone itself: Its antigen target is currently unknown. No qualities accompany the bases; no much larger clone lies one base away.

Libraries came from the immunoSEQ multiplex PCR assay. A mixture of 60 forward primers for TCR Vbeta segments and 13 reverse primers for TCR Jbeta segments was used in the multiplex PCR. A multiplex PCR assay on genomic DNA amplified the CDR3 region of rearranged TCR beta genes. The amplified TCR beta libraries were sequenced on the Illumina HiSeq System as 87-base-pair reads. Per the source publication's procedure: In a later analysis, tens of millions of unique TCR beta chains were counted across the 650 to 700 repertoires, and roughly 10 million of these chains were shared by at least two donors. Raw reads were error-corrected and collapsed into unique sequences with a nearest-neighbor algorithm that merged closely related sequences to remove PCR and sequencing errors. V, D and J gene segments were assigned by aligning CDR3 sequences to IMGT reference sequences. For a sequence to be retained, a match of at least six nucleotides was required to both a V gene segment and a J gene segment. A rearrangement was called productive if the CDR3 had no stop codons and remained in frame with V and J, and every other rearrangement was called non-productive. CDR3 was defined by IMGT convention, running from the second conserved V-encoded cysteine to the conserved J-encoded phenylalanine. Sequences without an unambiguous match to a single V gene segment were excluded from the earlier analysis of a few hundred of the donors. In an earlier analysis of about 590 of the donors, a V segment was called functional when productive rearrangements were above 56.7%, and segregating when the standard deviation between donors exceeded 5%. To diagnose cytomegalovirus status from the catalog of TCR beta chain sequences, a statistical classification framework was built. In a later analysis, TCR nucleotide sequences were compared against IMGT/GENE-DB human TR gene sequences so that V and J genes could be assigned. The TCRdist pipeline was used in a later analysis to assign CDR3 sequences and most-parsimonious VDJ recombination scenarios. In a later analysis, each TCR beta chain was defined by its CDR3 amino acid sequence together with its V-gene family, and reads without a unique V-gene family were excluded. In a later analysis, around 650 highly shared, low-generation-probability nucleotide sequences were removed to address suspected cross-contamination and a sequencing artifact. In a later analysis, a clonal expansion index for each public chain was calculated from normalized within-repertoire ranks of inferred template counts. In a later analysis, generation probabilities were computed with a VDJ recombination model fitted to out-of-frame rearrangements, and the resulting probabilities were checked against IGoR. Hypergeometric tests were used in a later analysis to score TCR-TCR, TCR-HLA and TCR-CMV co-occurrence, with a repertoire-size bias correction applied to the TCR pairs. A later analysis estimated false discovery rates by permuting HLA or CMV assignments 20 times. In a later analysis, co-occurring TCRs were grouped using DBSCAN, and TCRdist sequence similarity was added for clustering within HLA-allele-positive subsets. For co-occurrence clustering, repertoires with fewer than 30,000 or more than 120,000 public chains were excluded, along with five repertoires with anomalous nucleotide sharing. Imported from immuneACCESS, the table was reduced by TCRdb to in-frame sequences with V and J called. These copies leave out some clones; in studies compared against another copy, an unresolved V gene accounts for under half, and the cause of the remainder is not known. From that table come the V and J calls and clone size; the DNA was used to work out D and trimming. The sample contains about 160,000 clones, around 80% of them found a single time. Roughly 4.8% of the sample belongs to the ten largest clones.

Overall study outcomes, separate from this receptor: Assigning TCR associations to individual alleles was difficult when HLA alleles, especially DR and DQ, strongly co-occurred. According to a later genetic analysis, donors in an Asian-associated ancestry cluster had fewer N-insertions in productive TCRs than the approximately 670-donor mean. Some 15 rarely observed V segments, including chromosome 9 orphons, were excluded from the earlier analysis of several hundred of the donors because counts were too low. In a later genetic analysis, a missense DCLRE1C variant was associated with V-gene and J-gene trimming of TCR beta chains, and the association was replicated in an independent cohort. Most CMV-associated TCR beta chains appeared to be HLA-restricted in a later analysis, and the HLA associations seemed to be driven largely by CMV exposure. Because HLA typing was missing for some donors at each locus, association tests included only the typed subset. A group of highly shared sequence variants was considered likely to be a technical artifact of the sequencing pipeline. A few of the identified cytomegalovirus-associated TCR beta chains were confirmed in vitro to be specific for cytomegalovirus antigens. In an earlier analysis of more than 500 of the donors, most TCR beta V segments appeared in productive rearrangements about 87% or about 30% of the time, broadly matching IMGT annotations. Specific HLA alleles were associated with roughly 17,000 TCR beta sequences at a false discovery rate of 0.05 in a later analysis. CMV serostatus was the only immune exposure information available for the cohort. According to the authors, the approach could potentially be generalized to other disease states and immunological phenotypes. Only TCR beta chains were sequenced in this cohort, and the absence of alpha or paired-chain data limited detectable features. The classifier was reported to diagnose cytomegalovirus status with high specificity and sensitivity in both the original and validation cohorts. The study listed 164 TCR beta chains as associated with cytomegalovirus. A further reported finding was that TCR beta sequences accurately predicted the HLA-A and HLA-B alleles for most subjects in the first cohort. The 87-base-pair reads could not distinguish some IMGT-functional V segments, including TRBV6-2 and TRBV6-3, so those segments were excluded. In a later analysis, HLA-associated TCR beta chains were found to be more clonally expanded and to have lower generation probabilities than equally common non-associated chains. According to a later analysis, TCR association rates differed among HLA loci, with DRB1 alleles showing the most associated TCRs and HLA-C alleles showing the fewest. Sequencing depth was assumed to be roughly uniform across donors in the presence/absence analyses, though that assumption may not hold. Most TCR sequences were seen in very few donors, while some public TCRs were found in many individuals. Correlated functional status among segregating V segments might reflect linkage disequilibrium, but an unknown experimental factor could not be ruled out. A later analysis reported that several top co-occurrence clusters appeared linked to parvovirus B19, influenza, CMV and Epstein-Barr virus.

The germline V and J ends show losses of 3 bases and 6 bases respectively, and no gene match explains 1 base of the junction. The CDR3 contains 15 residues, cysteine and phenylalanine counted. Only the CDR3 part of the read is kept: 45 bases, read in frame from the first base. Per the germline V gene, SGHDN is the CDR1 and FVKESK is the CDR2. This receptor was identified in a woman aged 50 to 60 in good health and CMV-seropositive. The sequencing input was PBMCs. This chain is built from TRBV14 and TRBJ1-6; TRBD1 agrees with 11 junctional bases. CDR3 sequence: CASSQGQGVNSPLHF. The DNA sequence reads TGTGCCAGCAGCCAGGGACAGGGGGTTAATTCACCCCTCCACTTT. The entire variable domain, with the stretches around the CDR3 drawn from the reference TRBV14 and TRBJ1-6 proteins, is EAGVTQFPSHSVIEKGQTVTLRCDPISGHDNLYWYRRVMGKEIKFLLHFVKESKQDESGMPNNRFLAERTGGTYSTLKVQPAELEDSGVYFCASSQGQGVNSPLHFGNGTRLTVT.